Listed here are 17 T cell receptor beta chains from one sample, sequenced in a study of post-analysis software for immune sequencing data. Included in the TCR beta cDNA libraries were unique molecular identifiers. A single record per CDR3 protein comes from TCRdb applying MiXCR to the PCR reads. The data hold 750,000 to 950,000 distinct CDR3 sequences, with around 45% observed a single time. General study results and limits: Higher frequency in patients than in controls was seen for roughly five TRBV segments, with TRBV5-6, TRBV5-1 and TRBV20-1 among them.

For these TCRs, the target antigens are not known. The sequenced material came from blood. These receptors originate from a girl aged 5-17 years with multiple sclerosis.

This clonotype was counted between two and nine times. This chain links TRBV18 with TRBJ2-5; TRBD2 might be the D (6 bases). The germline V and J ends were trimmed by 5 bases and 5 bases, with 12 bases remaining between them. Germline CDR1 is KGHSH and CDR2 is LQKENI. The CDR3 totals 13 residues. The CDR3: CASSSRAGETQYF. In nucleotides, the CDR3 is TGTGCCAGCTCATCGAGGGCGGGGGAGACCCAGTACTTC.

This clonotype was counted only a few times. This rearrangement joins TRBV2 to TRBJ2-1, with TRBD2 identical over 14 bases. The CDR3 has 12 amino acids. The germline gives CDR1 SNHLY, CDR2 FYNNEI. The V gene end was trimmed by 9 bases and the J gene end by 9 bases; junction bases not matched to a gene: 1. The DNA of the CDR3 is TGTGCCAGAGGACTAGCGGGAGGTGAGCAGTTCTTC. This gives the protein CARGLAGGEQFF.

The V and J genes are TRBV6-5 and TRBJ2-7; 13 bases agree with TRBD2. CDR3 length: 15 amino acids. Trimming cost V 5 bases and J 4 bases; bases outside gene matches: 5. Germline V CDR1 and CDR2: MNHEY, SVGAGI. CDR3 DNA sequence: TGTGCCAGCAGTGTTCGGACTAGCGGGGGTTACGAGCAGTACTTC. This translates into CASSVRTSGGYEQYF.

This rearrangement joins TRBV2 to TRBJ2-1, with D possibly TRBD2 on 6 matching bases. The germline gives CDR1 SNHLY, CDR2 FYNNEI. V lost 6 bases and J 9 bases, leaving 12 bases between the germline ends. The CDR3 contains 12 residues. The CDR3 DNA reads as TGTGCCAGCAGGCTCAGCGGGTTTGAGCAGTTCTTC. Amino acid sequence: CASRLSGFEQFF.

This clonotype was observed a handful of times. V gene TRBV29-1 combines with J gene TRBJ2-3; D ambiguous. The CDR3 loop spans 14 amino acids. The V gene lost 6 bases and the J gene lost 1 base, with 14 bases spanning the gap. Germline CDR1 SQVTM, CDR2 ANQGSEA. For the CDR3, the DNA is TGCAGCGTGGATGGAGACAAGGGCACAGATACGCAGTATTTT. Amino acid sequence: CSVDGDKGTDTQYF.

The V and J genes are TRBV12-3 or TRBV12-4 and TRBJ2-1; D possibly matches TRBD1 or TRBD2 (5 bases each). The CDR3 covers 11 residues. V lost 3 bases and J 11 bases, leaving 8 bases between the germline ends. The CDR3 nucleotides read TGTGCCAGCAGTTTTGGGACCCAGCAGTTCTTC. Protein: CASSFGTQQFF.

The chain couples TRBV27 to TRBJ2-3, with D possibly TRBD2 on 6 matching bases. This CDR3 comprises 15 residues. Germline V gene sequence: CDR1 MNHEY, CDR2 SMNVEV (reference sequence). V dropped 0 bases and J dropped 8 bases, with 15 bases sitting between them. Here the CDR3 reads CASSLSSAGWGTQYF. CDR3 DNA sequence: TGTGCCAGCAGTTTATCCTCGGCGGGATGGGGTACGCAGTATTTT.

This clonotype was detected a few times. This rearrangement joins TRBV28 to TRBJ2-5; D unresolved. Germline CDR1 is MDHEN and CDR2 is SYDVKM. The CDR3 length is 11 residues. Trimming stripped 7 bases from V and 5 bases from J, with 8 bases between. Written as DNA, the CDR3 is TGTGCCAGCACCCAACTGGAGACCCAGTACTTC. This codes for CASTQLETQYF.

The chain uses TRBV20-1 and TRBJ1-2; D not certain. This CDR3 contains 13 residues. With 3 bases removed from V and 4 bases from J, the gap between germline ends came to 12 bases. CDR1 is DFQATT, CDR2 SNEGSKA, per germline (reference sequence). CDR3 nucleotides: TGCAGTGCTAGTTGGGTGGCAGGCTATGGCTACACCTTC. It is translated as CSASWVAGYGYTF.

The gene calls are TRBV20-1 and TRBJ1-5; 9 positions match TRBD1. Germline CDR1 DFQATT, CDR2 SNEGSKA (reference sequence). Trimming cost V 5 bases and J 3 bases; bases outside gene matches: 8. The CDR3 contains 15 residues. For the CDR3, the DNA is TGCAGTGCTCCGGGGGACAGGGCTTTCAATCAGCCCCAGCATTTT. Translation gives CSAPGDRAFNQPQHF.

This clonotype was observed a few times. The chain has TRBV6-2 or TRBV6-3 and TRBJ2-7, with TRBD2 matching 9 bases. V shed 0 bases, J shed 4 bases, and the junction held 4 bases outside the gene matches. Germline V lookup: CDR1 MNHEY, CDR2 SVGEGT. This CDR3 contains 15 residues. DNA for the CDR3: TGTGCCAGCAGTTACTCGCTAGCGGGGCGATACGAGCAGTACTTC. Encoded protein: CASSYSLAGRYEQYF.

Concerning this clonotype: A much bigger clone sits one base away, suggesting this may be a read error. This chain connects TRBV10-3 to TRBJ2-7; D is ambiguous. V was pared by 1 base and J by 1 base, with 2 bases between. This CDR3 is 12 amino acids long. Germline CDR1 ENHRY, CDR2 SYGVKD. The CDR3: CAISEWSYEQYF. The CDR3 region has the DNA TGTGCCATCAGTGAGTGGTCCTACGAGCAGTACTTC.

The CDR3 nucleotides are TGTGCCATCAGTGAGACTATGGGGGCAGGGCGTACCTCCTATGGCTACACCTTC. Translation gives CAISETMGAGRTSYGYTF. This chain links TRBV10-3 with TRBJ1-2, with a possible D match to TRBD1 (6 bases). There are 18 residues in the CDR3. The V end was cut by 2 bases, the J end by 4 bases, with 23 bases between. Germline V gene lookup returns CDR1 ENHRY and CDR2 SYGVKD.

V is TRBV9 and J is TRBJ1-4, with 9 bases aligning to TRBD1. CDR1 is SGDLS, CDR2 YYNGEE, per germline. The junction had 10 bases not matched to a gene; V was cut back by 3 bases and J by 1 base. The CDR3 runs 18 residues. The CDR3 sequence is CASSGRDRVFGTNEKLFF. The CDR3 DNA reads as TGTGCCAGCAGCGGCCGGGACAGGGTATTCGGAACTAATGAAAAACTGTTTTTT.

This chain joins TRBV20-1 and TRBJ2-3; 14 bases match TRBD2. The V and J ends lost 7 bases and 14 bases, in that order; junction bases with no gene match: 26. There are 18 residues in the CDR3. Germline V gives CDR1 DFQATT, CDR2 SNEGSKA (reference sequence). The CDR3 region is CSEPGLAGDPVTLPVVYF. The CDR3 DNA reads as TGCAGTGAACCGGGACTAGCGGGAGACCCTGTAACGTTGCCGGTCGTGTATTTT.

This chain links TRBV9 with TRBJ2-7; 9 nucleotides agree with TRBD1. The CDR3 consists of 16 residues. J was trimmed by 1 base and V by 4 bases; bases with no gene match: 9. The germline V gene has CDR1 SGDLS and CDR2 YYNGEE. CDR3 bases: TGTGCCAGCAGCCCGACCCCGGGACAGGGATCCTACGAGCAGTACTTC. Translating gives CASSPTPGQGSYEQYF.

This clonotype was seen a handful of times. The chain links TRBV29-1 to TRBJ1-1; D unclear. There are 15 residues in the CDR3. Germline CDR1 reads SQVTM; CDR2 reads ANQGSEA. V lost 4 bases to trimming and J lost 2 bases, with 17 bases between them. CDR3 region: CSVASVSTLNTEAFF. For the CDR3, the DNA is TGCAGCGTTGCCTCTGTGAGCACCCTTAACACTGAAGCTTTCTTT.